This T cell receptor (beta chain) was obtained from a study of spatial heterogeneity in lung cancer. Study as a whole: An average of more than ten raw reads was observed per unique TCR and UMI combination. Notes on the study in general: Ubiquitous expanded tumor TCRs were observed in blood more at resection than follow-up.

One entry per CDR3 protein results from TCRdb running MiXCR on the 5' RACE reads. The sample gives about 85,000 distinct CDR3 sequences, about 20% of which show up once; 5.5% to 7% is in the top ten. The time point is: sample taken at primary tumor resection. Whole RNA from tumor, nontumor lung or frozen PBMC was sequenced unsorted. V was cut by 4 bases and J by 0 bases, with 13 bases left in between. Germline V CDR1 and CDR2: GTSNPN, SVGIG (reference sequence). This CDR3 has 16 residues. The table lists this clonotype with a few counts. The antigen remains undetermined. The chain recombines TRBV30 with TRBJ1-6; D remains ambiguous. The source material was PBMCs, sampled at surgery. The sequence was collected from a male donor with early-stage non-small cell lung cancer. CDR3 amino acids: CAWTMAGSSYNSPLHF. The CDR3 DNA reads TGTGCCTGGACCATGGCGGGGAGCTCCTATAATTCACCCCTCCACTTT. Full variable domain (rest looked up from reference TRBV30 and TRBJ1-6): SQTIHQWPATLVQPVGSPLSLECTVEGTSNPNLYWYRQAAGRGLQLLFYSVGIGQISSEVPQNLSASRPQDRQFILSSKKLLLSDSGFYLCAWTMAGSSYNSPLHFGNGTRLTVT.